This entry is about one TCR beta chain. The target antigen is unknown. Gene names denote mouse genes. The read terminates 4 residues before the CDR3 end, so the remaining end is supplied by the germline J gene. cDNA serving as the sequencing template came from extracted, reverse transcribed RNA. Data came from immunoSEQ multiplex PCR; TCRdb stores just in-frame clones and leaves some out. This sample comprises about 300,000 clones, none seen once only. Germline loops: CDR1 FNHDT, CDR2 SITEND (reference sequence). There are 14 residues in the CDR3. V was shortened by 6 bases and J by 0 bases, with 11 bases between the two germline ends. On the basis of CD4, CD8alpha, NKG2D, NKG2ACE and other markers, pooled cutaneous lymph node cells were sorted. This record belongs to a study of CD8+ T cells in alopecia areata. Whole-study findings and limits: For lesional scalp, especially alopecia totalis/universalis, clonality was higher than in normal scalp.

The sequence came from a C3H/HeJ mouse with alopecia areata. MHC haplotype here: H2-k. The chain recombines TRBV19 with TRBJ2-5; D is possibly TRBD1 (5 bases). Input material: CD4+ T cells sorted from a lymph node. The sequenced CDR3 bases are TGTGCCAGCAAGGGCAGGGATAACCAAGAC. Translation gives CASKGRDNQD. The whole CDR3 sequence is CASKGRDNQDTQYF.